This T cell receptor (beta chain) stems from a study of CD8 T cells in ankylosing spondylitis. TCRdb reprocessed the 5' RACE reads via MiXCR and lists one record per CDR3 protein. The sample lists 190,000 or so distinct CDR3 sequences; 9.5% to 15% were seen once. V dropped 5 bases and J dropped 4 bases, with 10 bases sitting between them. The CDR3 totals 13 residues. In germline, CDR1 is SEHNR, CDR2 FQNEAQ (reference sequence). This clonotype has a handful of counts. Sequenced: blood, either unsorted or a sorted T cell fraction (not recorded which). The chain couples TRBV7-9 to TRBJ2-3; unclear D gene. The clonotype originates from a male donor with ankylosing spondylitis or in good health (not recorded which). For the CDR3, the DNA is TGTGCCAGCAGCCCCCCCGGGTCAGATACGCAGTATTTT. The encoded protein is CASSPPGSDTQYF.